A selection of T cell receptor beta chains follows, all from one sample in a study of cytomegalovirus exposure and HLA in healthy donors. The data were produced by immunoSEQ multiplex PCR, yet TCRdb's version contains in-frame clones alone and is incomplete. The sample has around 230,000 clones, about 86% seen once. Sequenced material: PBMCs. These receptors were obtained from a woman in her twenties or thirties in good health and CMV-seropositive. Each CDR3 is given with its conserved first and last residue. D genes are given only for firm matches. The size field is filled for only some rows; it gives once, few, many or a size class.

V gene: TRBV6-6
clone size: -
J gene: TRBJ2-5
D gene: TRBD2
CDR3 length: 16
CDR3 DNA: TGTGCCAGCAGTTTCCCCGGGGCTAGCGGGAGGGAGACCCAGTACTTC
CDR3 protein: CASSFPGASGRETQYF

V gene: TRBV4-1
clone size: once
J gene: TRBJ2-7
D gene: TRBD2
CDR3 length: 16
CDR3 DNA: TGCGCCAGCAGCCAAGACCCTAGCGGGAGCTCCTACGAGCAGTACTTC
CDR3 protein: CASSQDPSGSSYEQYF

V gene: TRBV7-9
clone size: -
J gene: TRBJ2-2
D gene: -
CDR3 length: 14
CDR3 DNA: TGTGCCAGCAGCTTAGTCGGGTTGGCCGGGGAGCTGTTTTTT
CDR3 protein: CASSLVGLAGELFF

V gene: TRBV7-7
clone size: once
J gene: TRBJ2-7
D gene: TRBD1
CDR3 length: 17
CDR3 DNA: TGTGCTAGCAGCCCTCAAACCCCAGGGGGTGCTATCTACGAGCAGTACTTC
CDR3 protein: CASSPQTPGGAIYEQYF

V gene: TRBV27
clone size: -
J gene: TRBJ2-7
D gene: TRBD2
CDR3 length: 14
CDR3 DNA: TGTGCCAGCAGTTTTGGACTAGCGGCCTACGAGCAGTACTTC
CDR3 protein: CASSFGLAAYEQYF

V gene: TRBV5-6
clone size: -
J gene: TRBJ1-3
D gene: -
CDR3 length: 16
CDR3 DNA: TGTGCCAGCAGCTTGGGTCGACAGGACTCTGGAAACACCATATATTTT
CDR3 protein: CASSLGRQDSGNTIYF

V gene: TRBV28
clone size: once
J gene: TRBJ1-1
D gene: TRBD1
CDR3 length: 14
CDR3 DNA: TGTGCCAGCAGTTTCCTACAGGGGGTGCCTGAAGCTTTCTTT
CDR3 protein: CASSFLQGVPEAFF

V gene: TRBV5-5
clone size: once
J gene: TRBJ1-3
D gene: -
CDR3 length: 14
CDR3 DNA: TGTGCCAGCAGACTACCAGGGGCTGGAAACACCATATATTTT
CDR3 protein: CASRLPGAGNTIYF

V gene: TRBV6-1
clone size: -
J gene: TRBJ1-5
D gene: -
CDR3 length: 15
CDR3 DNA: TGTGCCAGCAGTGTGGGAGGAGCCATCAATCAGCCCCAGCATTTT
CDR3 protein: CASSVGGAINQPQHF

V gene: TRBV21-1
clone size: -
J gene: TRBJ2-3
D gene: -
CDR3 length: 17
CDR3 DNA: TGTGCCAGCAGCTCAGCTCCGGGACAGGGGACCACAGATACGCAGTATTTT
CDR3 protein: CASSSAPGQGTTDTQYF

V gene: TRBV27
clone size: -
J gene: TRBJ2-1
D gene: -
CDR3 length: 15
CDR3 DNA: TGTGCCAGCAGTTTAGCTAGCACATTGGACAATGAGCAGTTCTTC
CDR3 protein: CASSLASTLDNEQFF

V gene: TRBV30
clone size: once
J gene: TRBJ2-1
D gene: -
CDR3 length: 13
CDR3 DNA: TGTGCCTGGTCACAGGGTATACCCAATGAGCAGTTCTTC
CDR3 protein: CAWSQGIPNEQFF

V gene: TRBV5-1
clone size: -
J gene: TRBJ2-1
D gene: TRBD2
CDR3 length: 16
CDR3 DNA: TGCGCCAGCAGCCCCGGGACTAGCGTACAGTACAATGAGCAGTTCTTC
CDR3 protein: CASSPGTSVQYNEQFF

V gene: TRBV6-1
clone size: -
J gene: TRBJ1-2
D gene: -
CDR3 length: 15
CDR3 DNA: TGTGCCAGCAGTGAGCCGGGGGAAGGCGTCTATGGCTACACCTTC
CDR3 protein: CASSEPGEGVYGYTF

V gene: TRBV18
clone size: once
J gene: TRBJ1-1
D gene: TRBD1
CDR3 length: 13
CDR3 DNA: TGTGCCAGCTCGCAAACAGGGGGCACTGAAGCTTTCTTT
CDR3 protein: CASSQTGGTEAFF

V gene: TRBV19
clone size: -
J gene: TRBJ2-1
D gene: -
CDR3 length: 15
CDR3 DNA: TGTGCCAGTAGGACGGAGGCCCAGCCCTACAATGAGCAGTTCTTC
CDR3 protein: CASRTEAQPYNEQFF

V gene: TRBV5-1
clone size: once
J gene: TRBJ2-7
D gene: TRBD1
CDR3 length: 14
CDR3 DNA: TGCGCCAGCAGCTTGGGGGGCGCAGGGGGACATAAGTACTTC
CDR3 protein: CASSLGGAGGHKYF

V gene: TRBV2
clone size: once
J gene: TRBJ2-1
D gene: -
CDR3 length: 12
CDR3 DNA: TGTGCCAGCAGTGGGTATACAAATGAGCAGTTCTTC
CDR3 protein: CASSGYTNEQFF

V gene: TRBV28
clone size: -
J gene: TRBJ2-7
D gene: -
CDR3 length: 13
CDR3 DNA: TGTGCCAGCAGGCCGCGGGACTCCTACGAGCAGTACTTC
CDR3 protein: CASRPRDSYEQYF

V gene: TRBV9
clone size: -
J gene: TRBJ2-1
D gene: -
CDR3 length: 17
CDR3 DNA: TGTGCCAGCAGCGTCGACAAGCGGGCTAGCTCCTACAATGAGCAGTTCTTC
CDR3 protein: CASSVDKRASSYNEQFF

V gene: TRBV5-1
clone size: -
J gene: TRBJ2-3
D gene: -
CDR3 length: 14
CDR3 DNA: TGCGCCAGCAGCTTGACAGGGTACACAGATACGCAGTATTTT
CDR3 protein: CASSLTGYTDTQYF

V gene: TRBV11-3
clone size: -
J gene: TRBJ2-2
D gene: -
CDR3 length: 12
CDR3 DNA: TGTGCCAGCGGCCGAGGGAAGTGGGAGCTGTTTTTT
CDR3 protein: CASGRGKWELFF

V gene: TRBV11-2
clone size: -
J gene: TRBJ1-3
D gene: TRBD1
CDR3 length: 19
CDR3 DNA: TGTGCCAGCAGCTTCTACGGACAGGCCGCCTACACCTCTGGAAACACCATATATTTT
CDR3 protein: CASSFYGQAAYTSGNTIYF

V gene: TRBV28
clone size: -
J gene: TRBJ2-7
D gene: -
CDR3 length: 14
CDR3 DNA: TGTGCCAGCAGCGACCCCGGGATCCTCTACGAGCAGTACTTC
CDR3 protein: CASSDPGILYEQYF

V gene: TRBV15
clone size: -
J gene: TRBJ1-4
D gene: -
CDR3 length: 13
CDR3 DNA: TGTGCCACCGGGGGGGGAGTAGGTGAAAAACTGTTTTTT
CDR3 protein: CATGGGVGEKLFF

V gene: TRBV4-1
clone size: -
J gene: TRBJ1-3
D gene: -
CDR3 length: 16
CDR3 DNA: TGCGCCAGCAGCCATATAACCTCGGTCTCTGGAAACACCATATATTTT
CDR3 protein: CASSHITSVSGNTIYF

V gene: TRBV11-2
clone size: -
J gene: TRBJ1-3
D gene: -
CDR3 length: 16
CDR3 DNA: TGTGCCAGCAGCTTAGACCCTACAGGGACTGGAAACACCATATATTTT
CDR3 protein: CASSLDPTGTGNTIYF

V gene: TRBV14
clone size: -
J gene: TRBJ2-1
D gene: -
CDR3 length: 13
CDR3 DNA: TGTGCCAGCAGCCATACCGATTCGGATGAGCAGTTCTTC
CDR3 protein: CASSHTDSDEQFF

V gene: TRBV10-3
clone size: -
J gene: TRBJ2-7
D gene: TRBD2
CDR3 length: 15
CDR3 DNA: TGTGCCATCGGAAACCGGACTAGGCGCTCCTACGAGCAGTACTTC
CDR3 protein: CAIGNRTRRSYEQYF

V gene: TRBV10-2
clone size: -
J gene: TRBJ2-1
D gene: TRBD2
CDR3 length: 15
CDR3 DNA: TGCGCCAGCTTGAGAAGCGGGGGGCCCCTCAATGAGCAGTTCTTC
CDR3 protein: CASLRSGGPLNEQFF

V gene: TRBV19
clone size: -
J gene: TRBJ2-1
D gene: -
CDR3 length: 15
CDR3 DNA: TGTGCCAGTAGTTTTGTGCACCGCGCCATCAATGAGCAGTTCTTC
CDR3 protein: CASSFVHRAINEQFF

V gene: TRBV19
clone size: -
J gene: TRBJ2-5
D gene: TRBD2
CDR3 length: 18
CDR3 DNA: TGTGCCAGTAGTGATTACGGACTAGCGGGAGGGCCGTCGGAGACCCAGTACTTC
CDR3 protein: CASSDYGLAGGPSETQYF

V gene: TRBV6-1
clone size: -
J gene: TRBJ2-7
D gene: -
CDR3 length: 13
CDR3 DNA: TGTGCCAGCAGTGTTGCGTCCCTCTACGAGCAGTACTTC
CDR3 protein: CASSVASLYEQYF

V gene: TRBV5-1
clone size: once
J gene: TRBJ2-3
D gene: -
CDR3 length: 14
CDR3 DNA: TGCGCCAGCAGCCTTGGACTGAACACAGATACGCAGTATTTT
CDR3 protein: CASSLGLNTDTQYF

V gene: TRBV4-1
clone size: -
J gene: TRBJ1-3
D gene: TRBD1
CDR3 length: 15
CDR3 DNA: TGCGCCAGCAGCCTAGGGACAGGGGCCGGAAACACCATATATTTT
CDR3 protein: CASSLGTGAGNTIYF

V gene: TRBV2
clone size: -
J gene: TRBJ2-7
D gene: TRBD2
CDR3 length: 15
CDR3 DNA: TGTGCCAGCAGTGTAGGTAGCGGGAGGGCGTACGAGCAGTACTTC
CDR3 protein: CASSVGSGRAYEQYF

V gene: TRBV30
clone size: -
J gene: TRBJ1-5
D gene: -
CDR3 length: 15
CDR3 DNA: TGTGCCTGGAGCCGGGGGGGAAGGAGCGATCAGCCCCAGCATTTT
CDR3 protein: CAWSRGGRSDQPQHF

V gene: TRBV4-2
clone size: -
J gene: TRBJ1-1
D gene: -
CDR3 length: 15
CDR3 DNA: TGTGCCAGCAGCCCGAGGTCAGTTATGAACACTGAAGCTTTCTTT
CDR3 protein: CASSPRSVMNTEAFF

V gene: TRBV10-3
clone size: -
J gene: TRBJ2-1
D gene: TRBD2
CDR3 length: 15
CDR3 DNA: TGTGCCATCAGGTCAGCGGGAGGAGCCCACAATGAGCAGTTCTTC
CDR3 protein: CAIRSAGGAHNEQFF

V gene: TRBV7-9
clone size: -
J gene: TRBJ1-1
D gene: -
CDR3 length: 15
CDR3 DNA: TGTGCCAGCAGCTTAATAGGACAGACGAACACTGAAGCTTTCTTT
CDR3 protein: CASSLIGQTNTEAFF

V gene: TRBV2
clone size: -
J gene: TRBJ2-3
D gene: TRBD2
CDR3 length: 13
CDR3 DNA: TGTGCCAGCGACCGGGACTACACAGATACGCAGTATTTT
CDR3 protein: CASDRDYTDTQYF

V gene: TRBV21-1
clone size: -
J gene: TRBJ2-7
D gene: -
CDR3 length: 16
CDR3 DNA: TGTGCCAGCAGCAAACACCGACAGCGAATCTCCTACGAGCAGTACTTC
CDR3 protein: CASSKHRQRISYEQYF

V gene: TRBV28
clone size: -
J gene: TRBJ2-7
D gene: -
CDR3 length: 16
CDR3 DNA: TGTGCCAGCAGTTTTTTTTCGGTGGCTAGCTCCTACGAGCAGTACTTC
CDR3 protein: CASSFFSVASSYEQYF

V gene: TRBV5-4
clone size: -
J gene: TRBJ2-3
D gene: TRBD2
CDR3 length: 16
CDR3 DNA: TGTGCCAGCAGCTTGGGGCTAGCGGTACCCACAGATACGCAGTATTTT
CDR3 protein: CASSLGLAVPTDTQYF

V gene: TRBV27
clone size: once
J gene: TRBJ1-5
D gene: -
CDR3 length: 14
CDR3 DNA: TGTGCCAGCAGCCAGGACAGCAGCAATCAGCCCCAGCATTTT
CDR3 protein: CASSQDSSNQPQHF

V gene: TRBV4-1
clone size: -
J gene: TRBJ2-7
D gene: TRBD2
CDR3 length: 16
CDR3 DNA: TGCGCCAGCAGCCAGGGCCTACGGGAGGGTTCCTACGAGCAGTACTTC
CDR3 protein: CASSQGLREGSYEQYF

V gene: TRBV2
clone size: many
J gene: TRBJ1-1
D gene: -
CDR3 length: 17
CDR3 DNA: TGTGCCAGCAGGGGCCAAAGGGACTCCCTCAAGCCCACTGAAGCTTTCTTT
CDR3 protein: CASRGQRDSLKPTEAFF

V gene: TRBV30
clone size: -
J gene: TRBJ1-1
D gene: TRBD1
CDR3 length: 17
CDR3 DNA: TGTGCCTGGAGGGCCCCAACTCGGGACAGCCTCGCCGGCCAAGCTTTCTTT
CDR3 protein: CAWRAPTRDSLAGQAFF

V gene: TRBV9
clone size: -
J gene: TRBJ1-2
D gene: -
CDR3 length: 13
CDR3 DNA: TGTGCCAGCAGCGTAGGAGCATACTACGGCTACACCTTC
CDR3 protein: CASSVGAYYGYTF

V gene: TRBV27
clone size: -
J gene: TRBJ1-5
D gene: -
CDR3 length: 16
CDR3 DNA: TGTGCCAGCAGTTTAGGGGGGGGATATAGCAATCAGCCCCAGCATTTT
CDR3 protein: CASSLGGGYSNQPQHF

V gene: TRBV10-3
clone size: few
J gene: TRBJ2-4
D gene: -
CDR3 length: 14
CDR3 DNA: TGTGCCATCAGTTCAGCAGGGGTCAAAAACATTCAGTACTTC
CDR3 protein: CAISSAGVKNIQYF

V gene: TRBV4-2
clone size: -
J gene: TRBJ1-4
D gene: -
CDR3 length: 17
CDR3 DNA: TGTGCCAGCAGCCAAGAGGGGGACACCGGGCGATATGAAAAACTGTTTTTT
CDR3 protein: CASSQEGDTGRYEKLFF

V gene: TRBV11-2
clone size: -
J gene: TRBJ2-3
D gene: TRBD1
CDR3 length: 15
CDR3 DNA: TGTGCCAGCAGTCCGACAGGGGCTAGCACAGATACGCAGTATTTT
CDR3 protein: CASSPTGASTDTQYF

V gene: TRBV30
clone size: -
J gene: TRBJ2-1
D gene: TRBD1
CDR3 length: 13
CDR3 DNA: TGTGCCTCGGGACAGGGGGCTGCCGATGAGCAGTTCTTC
CDR3 protein: CASGQGAADEQFF

V gene: TRBV5-1
clone size: -
J gene: TRBJ2-3
D gene: -
CDR3 length: 16
CDR3 DNA: TGCGCCAGCAGCTTGGTAATAGCGGAGACCACAGATACGCAGTATTTT
CDR3 protein: CASSLVIAETTDTQYF

V gene: TRBV7-9
clone size: few
J gene: TRBJ1-2
D gene: -
CDR3 length: 13
CDR3 DNA: TGTGCCAGCAGCTCCGGAGCTAACTATGGCTACACCTTC
CDR3 protein: CASSSGANYGYTF

V gene: TRBV18
clone size: -
J gene: TRBJ2-2
D gene: TRBD1
CDR3 length: 16
CDR3 DNA: TGTGCCAGCTCACCTACCGACAGGGTCAACACCGGGGAGCTGTTTTTT
CDR3 protein: CASSPTDRVNTGELFF